The source of this T cell receptor beta chain is a study of blood T cell repertoires in COVID-19 (dated by TCRdb to 2020 to 2021). The study in broad terms: Samples from collaborators originated in the United States, Italy and Spain and spanned both the acute and convalescent phases of COVID-19. Nearly every sample came with metadata listing a de-identified subject ID, COVID-19 status, age in years and sex. Samples came from the ongoing ImmuneRACE study (first 160 participants) plus 1,254 subjects from 6 global collaborators. HLA class I and class II types, where available, came from metadata supplied by the sample provider rather than from assay-based typing. Deeply sampled blood TCRbeta repertoires from subjects exposed to, actively infected with, or recovered from COVID-19 were included in the dataset. The material from the prospective study consisted of cDNA or gDNA derived from T cells, B-cell-depleted T cells, or PBMCs. The repertoires were released in a freely available public database intended as a resource for research on the immune response to SARS-CoV-2. Overall results and qualifications from the work: The quantity of clinical and demographic metadata differed by source and by participant and was supplied without curation.

Counted from cysteine to phenylalanine, this CDR3 has 13 amino acids. Solely the CDR3 DNA is kept, with 39 bases framed from the first base. Cut back by 3 bases and 2 bases, the V and J ends lie 7 bases apart. Taken from the germline V gene, the CDR1 and CDR2 loops are WSHSY and SAAADI. As concerns this clone: Its antigen is unknown. No base quality information exists; no much larger clone differs at one position.

One collaborating source in Seattle enrolled patients during active infection and followed them longitudinally through the course of disease. Collaborating institutions collected whole blood in K2EDTA tubes following their own protocols. For TCRbeta analysis, collaborator samples were shipped as frozen whole blood, as isolated PBMCs, or as DNA extracted from either sample type. TCRbeta CDR3 regions were amplified from genomic DNA by means of the immunoSEQ Assay, a bias-controlled multiplex PCR. For the original study's pipeline: Nucleated cell counts per sample were estimated from amplification of reference gene primers within the assay. To quantify the absolute abundance of each unique TCRbeta CDR3 rearrangement, sequence reads were collapsed and filtered. Productive Simpson clonality was computed per sample as the square root of Simpson's diversity index over productive rearrangements. Sourced from immuneACCESS, this table was stored by TCRdb with only in-frame sequences that have V and J called. A share of the clones is absent; for the studies checked, an unresolved V gene accounts for under half, and the remainder has no known explanation. D and trimming come from the DNA, and the V and J calls and clone size come from that table. In this sample the table shows about 480,000 clones, roughly 88% of which occur a single time. The top ten constitute about 12% of the sample.

The source is a woman aged 45-65 years with COVID-19, enrolled during active disease. What was sequenced was peripheral blood. Recombination joined TRBV10-2 with TRBJ1-2; the D gene is unclear. CDR3 loop: CASSDRRNYGYTF. Here is the DNA: TGCGCCAGCAGTGACAGGCGAAACTATGGCTACACCTTC.